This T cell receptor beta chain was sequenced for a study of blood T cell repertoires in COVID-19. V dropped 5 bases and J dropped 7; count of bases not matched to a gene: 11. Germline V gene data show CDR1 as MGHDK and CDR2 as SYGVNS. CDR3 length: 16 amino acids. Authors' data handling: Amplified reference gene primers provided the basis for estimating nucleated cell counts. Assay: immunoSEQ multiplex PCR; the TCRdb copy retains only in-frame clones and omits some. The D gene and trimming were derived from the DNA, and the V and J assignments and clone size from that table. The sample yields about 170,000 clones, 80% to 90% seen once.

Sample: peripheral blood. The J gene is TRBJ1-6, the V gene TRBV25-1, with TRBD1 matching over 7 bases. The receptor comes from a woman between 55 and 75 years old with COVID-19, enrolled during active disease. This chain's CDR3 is CASSPYGGRGNSPLHF. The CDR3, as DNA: TGTGCCAGCAGTCCCTATGGGGGCAGGGGGAATTCACCCCTCCACTTT.